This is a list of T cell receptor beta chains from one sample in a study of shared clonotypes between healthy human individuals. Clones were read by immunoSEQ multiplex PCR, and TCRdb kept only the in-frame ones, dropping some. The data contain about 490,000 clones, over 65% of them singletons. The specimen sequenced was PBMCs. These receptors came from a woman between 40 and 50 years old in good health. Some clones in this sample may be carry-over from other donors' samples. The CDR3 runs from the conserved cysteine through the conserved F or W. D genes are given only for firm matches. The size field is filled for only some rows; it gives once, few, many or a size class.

CASSEGQGLSRLYTF TGCGCCAGCAGTGAGGGACAGGGGTTATCCAGACTCTACACCTTC TRBJ1-2 TRBV10-2 few TRBD1
CASSPRPDSASQYF TGTGCCAGCAGCCCGCGGCCCGATAGCGCCTCGCAGTATTTT TRBJ2-3 TRBV11-3 many -
CASSLVGSRYNEQFF TGTGCCAGCAGCTTGGTAGGGAGTCGGTACAATGAGCAGTTCTTC TRBJ2-1 TRBV5-4 many -
CASSQGAYGYTF TGTGCCAGCAGCCAGGGGGCCTATGGCTACACCTTC TRBJ1-2 TRBV7-9 - TRBD1
CASSSRDRYQETQYF TGTGCCAGCAGTTCCCGGGACAGGTACCAAGAGACCCAGTACTTC TRBJ2-5 TRBV28 once TRBD1
CASSLLTNLGEQYF TGTGCCAGCAGCTTGTTGACTAACCTCGGGGAGCAGTACTTC TRBJ2-7 TRBV7-2 - -
CASSETSSGNTIYF TGTGCCAGCAGTGAAACCAGCTCTGGAAACACCATATATTTT TRBJ1-3 TRBV6-1 - -
CASSQGQGANTEAFF TGTGCCAGCAGCCAAGGACAGGGGGCGAACACTGAAGCTTTCTTT TRBJ1-1 TRBV4-2 - TRBD1
CASSPIGQNNQPQHF TGTGCCAGCAGCCCAATCGGGCAGAACAATCAGCCCCAGCATTTT TRBJ1-5 TRBV7-2 few -
CASRAAGYYGYTF TGTGCCAGCAGGGCTGCGGGGTACTATGGCTACACCTTC TRBJ1-2 TRBV28 - -
CASRDPGSYYGYTF TGTGCCAGCAGGGACCCGGGATCCTACTATGGCTACACCTTC TRBJ1-2 TRBV28 - -
CASSLGTDTDTQYF TGCGCCAGCAGCTTGGGGACAGACACAGATACGCAGTATTTT TRBJ2-3 TRBV5-1 - -
CAWSSRLDSNQPQHF TGTGCCTGGTCTTCTAGGCTGGATAGCAATCAGCCCCAGCATTTT TRBJ1-5 TRBV30 many -
CACRLAGVGDTQYF TGTGCCTGCAGACTAGCGGGAGTGGGTGATACGCAGTATTTT TRBJ2-3 TRBV6-5 - TRBD2
CASSRGLAGPTGELFF TGTGCCAGTAGTCGTGGACTAGCGGGTCCCACCGGGGAGCTGTTTTTT TRBJ2-2 TRBV19 - TRBD2
CASSTTGDQRVGRFF TGTGCCAGTAGTACAACGGGGGACCAGCGGGTCGGGCGGTTCTTC TRBJ2-1 TRBV19 once -
CASSFTRNNSPLHF TGTGCCAGCAGCTTTACCAGAAATAATTCACCCCTCCACTTT TRBJ1-6 TRBV5-8 - -
CSVSRGETQYF TGCAGCGTTTCGCGTGGGGAGACCCAGTACTTC TRBJ2-5 TRBV29-1 many -
CASTAAGLAGGPSGTGELFF TGTGCCAGCACCGCCGCGGGACTAGCGGGAGGGCCCTCGGGCACCGGGGAGCTGTTTTTT TRBJ2-2 TRBV28 - TRBD2
CGVGGETGQETQYF TGCGGAGTGGGGGGAGAAACGGGGCAAGAGACCCAGTACTTC TRBJ2-5 TRBV29-1 - -
CASSLSGGETQYF TGTGCCAGCAGCTTGAGCGGGGGAGAGACCCAGTACTTC TRBJ2-5 TRBV7-9 - TRBD2
CASSTRTSGNPYEQYF TGTGCCAGCAGCACCAGGACTAGCGGTAACCCCTACGAGCAGTACTTC TRBJ2-7 TRBV7-9 - TRBD2
CASSLSAGGNTGELFF TGTGCCAGCAGTTTATCCGCCGGGGGTAACACCGGGGAGCTGTTTTTT TRBJ2-2 TRBV27 - -
CASSRGVNTGELFF TGTGCCAGCAGCCGGGGGGTAAACACCGGAGAGCTGTTTTTT TRBJ2-2 TRBV28 - TRBD2
CASSVNYGYTF TGTGCCAGTTCAGTGAACTATGGCTACACCTTC TRBJ1-2 TRBV28 - -
CASSRQGHQQIRYEQYF TGTGCCAGTAGCCGACAGGGGCACCAGCAGATTCGCTACGAGCAGTACTTC TRBJ2-7 TRBV19 few TRBD1
CASKQVPSTDTQYF TGTGCCAGCAAGCAGGTTCCTAGCACAGATACGCAGTATTTT TRBJ2-3 TRBV2 - -
CASSPAPNYGYTF TGTGCCAGCAGCCCGGCTCCTAACTATGGCTACACCTTC TRBJ1-2 TRBV28 few -
CASSFAGTQYGYTF TGTGCCAGCAGTTTTGCAGGGACCCAATATGGCTACACCTTC TRBJ1-2 TRBV28 - -
CATSRDRAAYSNQPQHF TGTGCCACCAGCAGAGATAGGGCGGCATATAGCAATCAGCCCCAGCATTTT TRBJ1-5 TRBV15 once -
CASSDYVRVQETQYF TGTGCCAGCAGTGACTACGTCAGGGTCCAAGAGACCCAGTACTTC TRBJ2-5 TRBV6-4 - -
CASSSRLAGGRNTDTQYF TGTGCCAGCAGTTCCAGACTAGCGGGAGGGCGGAACACAGATACGCAGTATTTT TRBJ2-3 TRBV7-9 few TRBD2
CASSLSSGRNEQFF TGTGCCAGCAGTTTGAGTAGCGGGAGGAATGAGCAGTTCTTC TRBJ2-1 TRBV27 - TRBD2
CASSLRGWETDTQYF TGTGCCAGCAGCTTACGGGGCTGGGAGACAGATACGCAGTATTTT TRBJ2-3 TRBV11-1 - -
CASSLATGGGPNEQFF TGTGCCAGCAGCTTAGCAACAGGGGGCGGCCCCAATGAGCAGTTCTTC TRBJ2-1 TRBV7-9 - TRBD1
CASSLTAGPGQGYTF TGCGCCAGCAGCTTGACTGCAGGGCCGGGCCAGGGCTACACCTTC TRBJ1-2 TRBV5-1 - -
CASSQSPTSGAYNEQFF TGCGCCAGCAGCCAATCGCCGACTAGCGGAGCCTACAATGAGCAGTTCTTC TRBJ2-1 TRBV4-3 - TRBD2
CASSRDPSAYEQYF TGCGCCAGCAGCCGGGACCCATCCGCCTACGAGCAGTACTTC TRBJ2-7 TRBV10-1 few -
CASSNWALNTEAFF TGTGCCAGCAGTAACTGGGCGCTGAACACTGAAGCTTTCTTT TRBJ1-1 TRBV28 - -
CASSRQGAQGYTF TGTGCCAGCAGCCGACAGGGGGCGCAGGGCTACACCTTC TRBJ1-2 TRBV5-4 - TRBD1
CASSPAGIAETQYF TGTGCCAGCAGCCCGGCCGGGATCGCGGAGACCCAGTACTTC TRBJ2-5 TRBV7-2 - -
CASSVRGRGFNEQFF TGTGCCAGCAGTGTCAGGGGTCGGGGTTTCAATGAGCAGTTCTTC TRBJ2-1 TRBV27 many -
CASSLDGEAYNEQFF TGTGCCAGCAGCTTGGACGGGGAAGCCTACAATGAGCAGTTCTTC TRBJ2-1 TRBV4-2 - -
CASSMTGDATNF TGTGCCAGCAGCATGACAGGGGACGCGACCAACTTC TRBJ1-2 TRBV28 - TRBD1
CATTGGGPNQPQHF TGTGCCACAACCGGGGGGGGACCCAATCAGCCCCAGCATTTT TRBJ1-5 TRBV19 - -
CASSPRVNYGYTF TGTGCCAGCAGCCCCAGGGTTAACTATGGCTACACCTTC TRBJ1-2 TRBV7-9 - -
CASRGSWGETQYF TGTGCCAGCAGGGGTAGTTGGGGAGAGACCCAGTACTTC TRBJ2-5 TRBV6-1 - -
CASSVSWDNEQFF TGTGCCAGCAGCGTGAGCTGGGACAATGAGCAGTTCTTC TRBJ2-1 TRBV9 - -
CAATGLNTGELFF TGTGCCGCGACAGGGTTGAACACCGGGGAGCTGTTTTTT TRBJ2-2 TRBV2 - TRBD1
CASSQTSGETDTQYF TGTGCCAGCAGCCAGACTAGCGGGGAAACAGATACGCAGTATTTT TRBJ2-3 TRBV11-3 - TRBD2
CASSERSLSGRGYEQYF TGTGCCAGCAGTGAACGGTCCCTTAGCGGGAGGGGGTACGAGCAGTACTTC TRBJ2-7 TRBV27 many TRBD2
CASSLAIAGAPPETQYF TGCGCCAGCAGCTTGGCCATAGCGGGGGCTCCCCCAGAGACCCAGTACTTC TRBJ2-5 TRBV5-1 - TRBD2